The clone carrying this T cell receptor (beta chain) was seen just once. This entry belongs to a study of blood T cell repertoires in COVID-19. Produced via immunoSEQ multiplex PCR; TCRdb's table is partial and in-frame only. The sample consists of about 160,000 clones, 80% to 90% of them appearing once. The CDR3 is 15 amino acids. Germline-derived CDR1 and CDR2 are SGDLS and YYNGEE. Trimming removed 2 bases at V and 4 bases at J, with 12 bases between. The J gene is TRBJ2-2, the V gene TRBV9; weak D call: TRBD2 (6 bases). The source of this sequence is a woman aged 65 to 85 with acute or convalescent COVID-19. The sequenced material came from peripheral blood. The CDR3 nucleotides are TGTGCCAGCAGCGTGACTAGTAACCCCACCGGGGAGCTGTTTTTT. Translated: CASSVTSNPTGELFF.